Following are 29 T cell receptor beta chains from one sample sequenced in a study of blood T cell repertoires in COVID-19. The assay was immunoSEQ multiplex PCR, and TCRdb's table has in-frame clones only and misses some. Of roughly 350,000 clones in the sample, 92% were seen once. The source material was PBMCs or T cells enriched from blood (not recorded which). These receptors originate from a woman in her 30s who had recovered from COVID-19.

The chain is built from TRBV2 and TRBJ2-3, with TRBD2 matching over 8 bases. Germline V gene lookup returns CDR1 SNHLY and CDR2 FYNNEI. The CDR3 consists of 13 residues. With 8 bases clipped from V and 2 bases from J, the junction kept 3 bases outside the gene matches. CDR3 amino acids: CASSREDTDTQYF. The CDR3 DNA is TGTGCCAGCTCGCGGGAGGACACAGATACGCAGTATTTT.

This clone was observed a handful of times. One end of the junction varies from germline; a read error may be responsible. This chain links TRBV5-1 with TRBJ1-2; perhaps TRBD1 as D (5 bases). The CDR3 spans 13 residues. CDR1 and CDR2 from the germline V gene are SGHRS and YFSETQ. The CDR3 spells CASSLVSGAGYTF. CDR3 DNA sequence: TGCGCCAGCAGTTTGGTGTCTGGGGCCGGCTACACCTTC.

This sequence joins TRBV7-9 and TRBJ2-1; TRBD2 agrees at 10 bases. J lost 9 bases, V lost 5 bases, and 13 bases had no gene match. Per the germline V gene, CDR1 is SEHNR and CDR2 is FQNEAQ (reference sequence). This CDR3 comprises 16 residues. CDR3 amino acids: CASSTWLLAGEGEQFF. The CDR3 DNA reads TGTGCCAGCAGCACCTGGTTGCTAGCGGGAGAGGGTGAGCAGTTCTTC.

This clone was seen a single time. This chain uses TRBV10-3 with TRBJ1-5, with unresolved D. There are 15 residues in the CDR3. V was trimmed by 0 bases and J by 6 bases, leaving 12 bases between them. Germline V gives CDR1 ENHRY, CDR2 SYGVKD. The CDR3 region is CAISESNSVGQPQHF. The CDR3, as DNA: TGTGCCATCAGTGAGTCGAACAGTGTAGGTCAGCCCCAGCATTTT.

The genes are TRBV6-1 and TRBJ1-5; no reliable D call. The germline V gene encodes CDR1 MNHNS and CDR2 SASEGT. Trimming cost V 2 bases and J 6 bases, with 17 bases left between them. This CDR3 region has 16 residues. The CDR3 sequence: CASSESREVSPQPQHF. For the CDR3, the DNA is TGTGCCAGCAGTGAATCCCGGGAGGTGAGCCCTCAGCCCCAGCATTTT.

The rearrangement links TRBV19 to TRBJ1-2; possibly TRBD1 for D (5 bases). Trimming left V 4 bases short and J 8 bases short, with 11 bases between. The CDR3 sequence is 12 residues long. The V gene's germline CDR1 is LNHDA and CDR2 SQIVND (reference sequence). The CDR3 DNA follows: TGTGCCAGTAGTAGGGGACTTCGGGGCTACACCTTC. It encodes CASSRGLRGYTF.

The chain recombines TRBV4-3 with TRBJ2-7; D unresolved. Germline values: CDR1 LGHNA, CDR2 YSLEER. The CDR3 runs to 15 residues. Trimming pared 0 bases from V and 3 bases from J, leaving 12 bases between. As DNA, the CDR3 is TGCGCCAGCAGCCAAGAACCCGACTTGTACTACGAGCAGTACTTC. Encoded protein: CASSQEPDLYYEQYF.

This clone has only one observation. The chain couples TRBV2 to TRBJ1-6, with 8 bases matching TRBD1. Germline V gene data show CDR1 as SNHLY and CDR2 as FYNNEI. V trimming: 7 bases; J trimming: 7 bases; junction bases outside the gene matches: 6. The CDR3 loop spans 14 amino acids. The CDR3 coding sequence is TGTGCCAGCAAAGTGGGGACAGGCAATTCACCCCTCCACTTT. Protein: CASKVGTGNSPLHF.

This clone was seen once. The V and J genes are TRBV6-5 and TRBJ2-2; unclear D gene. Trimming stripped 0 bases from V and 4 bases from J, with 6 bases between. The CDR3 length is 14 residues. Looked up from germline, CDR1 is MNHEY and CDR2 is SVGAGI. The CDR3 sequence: CASSYSQSTGELFF. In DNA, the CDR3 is TGTGCCAGCAGTTACTCCCAGTCCACCGGGGAGCTGTTTTTT.

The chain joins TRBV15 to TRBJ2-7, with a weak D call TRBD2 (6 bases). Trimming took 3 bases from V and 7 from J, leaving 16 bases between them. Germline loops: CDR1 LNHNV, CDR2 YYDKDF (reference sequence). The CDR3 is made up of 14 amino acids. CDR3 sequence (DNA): TGTGCCACCAGCAGTCGCCTCGGGACTCAAGAGCAGTACTTC. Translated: CATSSRLGTQEQYF.

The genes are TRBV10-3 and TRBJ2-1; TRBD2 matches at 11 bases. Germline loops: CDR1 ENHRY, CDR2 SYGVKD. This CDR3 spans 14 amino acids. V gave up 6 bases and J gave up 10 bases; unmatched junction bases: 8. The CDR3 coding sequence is TGTGCCATCAGGCCCGGGACTAGCGGAGCAGAGCAGTTCTTC. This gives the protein CAIRPGTSGAEQFF.

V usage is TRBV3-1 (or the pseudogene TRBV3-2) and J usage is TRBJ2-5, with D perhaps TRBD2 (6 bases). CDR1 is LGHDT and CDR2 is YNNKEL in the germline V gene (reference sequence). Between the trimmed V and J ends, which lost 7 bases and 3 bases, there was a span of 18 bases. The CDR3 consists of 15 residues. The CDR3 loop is CASNPGTSQKETQYF. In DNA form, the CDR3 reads TGTGCCAGCAACCCAGGTACTAGCCAGAAAGAGACCCAGTACTTC.

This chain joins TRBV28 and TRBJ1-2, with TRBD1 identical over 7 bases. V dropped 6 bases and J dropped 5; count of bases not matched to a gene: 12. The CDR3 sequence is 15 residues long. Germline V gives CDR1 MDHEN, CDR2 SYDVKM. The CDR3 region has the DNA TGTGCCAGCAGAAACCTACAGGGGCCAGGGTATGGCTACACCTTC. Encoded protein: CASRNLQGPGYGYTF.

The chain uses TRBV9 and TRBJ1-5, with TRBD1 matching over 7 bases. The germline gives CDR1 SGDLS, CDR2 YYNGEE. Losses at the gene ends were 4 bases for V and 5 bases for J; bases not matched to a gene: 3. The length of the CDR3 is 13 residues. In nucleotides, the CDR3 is TGTGCCAGCAGCTTAACAGGGGATCAGCCCCAGCATTTT. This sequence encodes CASSLTGDQPQHF.

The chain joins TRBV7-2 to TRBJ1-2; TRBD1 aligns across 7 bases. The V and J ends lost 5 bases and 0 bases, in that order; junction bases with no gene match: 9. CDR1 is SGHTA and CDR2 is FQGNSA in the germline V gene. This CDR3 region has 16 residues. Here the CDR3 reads CASSITGTATNYGYTF. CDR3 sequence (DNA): TGTGCCAGCAGCATTACCGGGACAGCCACTAACTATGGCTACACCTTC.

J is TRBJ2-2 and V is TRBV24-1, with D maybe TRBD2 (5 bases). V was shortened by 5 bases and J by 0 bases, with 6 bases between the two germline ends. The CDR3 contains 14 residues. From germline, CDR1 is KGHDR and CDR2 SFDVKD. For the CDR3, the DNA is TGTGCCACCAGTGCGCGGGCGAACACCGGGGAGCTGTTTTTT. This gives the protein CATSARANTGELFF.

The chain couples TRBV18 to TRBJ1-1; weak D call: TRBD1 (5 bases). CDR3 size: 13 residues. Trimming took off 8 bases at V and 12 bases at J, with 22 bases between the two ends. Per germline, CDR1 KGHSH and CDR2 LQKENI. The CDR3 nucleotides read TGTGCCAGCACCTCTTCCAGGGTGAACGGGTCTTTCTTT. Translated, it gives CASTSSRVNGSFF.

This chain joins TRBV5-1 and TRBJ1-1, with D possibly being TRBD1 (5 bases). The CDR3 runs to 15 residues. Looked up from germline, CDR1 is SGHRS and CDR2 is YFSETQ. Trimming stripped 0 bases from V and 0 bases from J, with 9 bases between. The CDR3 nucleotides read TGCGCCAGCAGCTTGGAGGAGGGGTTGAACACTGAAGCTTTCTTT. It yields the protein CASSLEEGLNTEAFF. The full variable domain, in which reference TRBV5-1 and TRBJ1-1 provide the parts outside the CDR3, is KAGVTQTPRYLIKTRGQQVTLSCSPISGHRSVSWYQQTPGQGLQFLFEYFSETQRNKGNFPGRFSGRQFSNSRSEMNVSTLELGDSALYLCASSLEEGLNTEAFFGQGTRLTVV.

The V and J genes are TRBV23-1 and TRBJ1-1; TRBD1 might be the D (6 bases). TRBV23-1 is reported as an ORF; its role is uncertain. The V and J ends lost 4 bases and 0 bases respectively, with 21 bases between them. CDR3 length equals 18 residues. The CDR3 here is CASSLPQGLPPMNTEAFF. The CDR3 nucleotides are TGCGCCAGCAGTCTACCCCAGGGGCTGCCGCCTATGAACACTGAAGCTTTCTTT.

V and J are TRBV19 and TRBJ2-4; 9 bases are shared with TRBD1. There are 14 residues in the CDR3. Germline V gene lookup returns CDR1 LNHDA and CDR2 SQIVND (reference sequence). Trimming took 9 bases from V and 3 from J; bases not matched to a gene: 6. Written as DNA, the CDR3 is TGTGCCAGACCCCGGACAGGGGACAAAAACATTCAGTACTTC. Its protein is CARPRTGDKNIQYF.

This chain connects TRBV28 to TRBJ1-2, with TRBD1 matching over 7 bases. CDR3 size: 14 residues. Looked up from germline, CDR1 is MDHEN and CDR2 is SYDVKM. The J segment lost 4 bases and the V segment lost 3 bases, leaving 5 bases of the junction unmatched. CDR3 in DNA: TGTGCCAGCAGTTTCATTGGGACAGCCTATGGCTACACCTTC. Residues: CASSFIGTAYGYTF.

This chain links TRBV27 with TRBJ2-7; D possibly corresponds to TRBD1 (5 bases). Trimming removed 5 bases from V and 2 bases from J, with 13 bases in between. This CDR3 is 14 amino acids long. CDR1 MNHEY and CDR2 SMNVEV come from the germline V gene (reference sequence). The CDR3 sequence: CASSQKLDTYEQYF. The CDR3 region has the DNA TGTGCCAGCAGTCAAAAATTGGACACCTACGAGCAGTACTTC.

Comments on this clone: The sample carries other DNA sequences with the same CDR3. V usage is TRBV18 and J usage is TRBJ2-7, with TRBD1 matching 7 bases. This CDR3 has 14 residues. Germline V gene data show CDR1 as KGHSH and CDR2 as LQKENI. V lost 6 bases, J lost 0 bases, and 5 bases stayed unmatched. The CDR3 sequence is CASSPGQSSYEQYF. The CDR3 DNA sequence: TGTGCCAGCTCCCCGGGACAGAGCTCCTACGAGCAGTACTTC.

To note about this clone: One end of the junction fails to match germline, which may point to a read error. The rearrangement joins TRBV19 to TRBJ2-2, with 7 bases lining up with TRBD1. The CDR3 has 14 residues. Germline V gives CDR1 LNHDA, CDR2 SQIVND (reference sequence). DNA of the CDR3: TGTGCCGGTAGTCAGGGGGTTCTCACCGGGGAGCTGTTTTTT. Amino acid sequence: CAGSQGVLTGELFF.

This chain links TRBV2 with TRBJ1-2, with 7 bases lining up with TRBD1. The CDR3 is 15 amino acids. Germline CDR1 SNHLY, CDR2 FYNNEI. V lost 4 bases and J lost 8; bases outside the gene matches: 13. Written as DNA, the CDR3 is TGTGCCAGCAGTGGGGTCGGACAGGCCTCGTTAGGCTACACCTTC. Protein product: CASSGVGQASLGYTF.

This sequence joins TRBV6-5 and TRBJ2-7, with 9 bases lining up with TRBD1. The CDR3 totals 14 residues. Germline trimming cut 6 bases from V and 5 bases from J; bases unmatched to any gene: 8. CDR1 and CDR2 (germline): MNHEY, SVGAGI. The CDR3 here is CASSRDRVQNEQYF. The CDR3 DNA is TGTGCCAGCAGCCGGGACAGGGTACAGAACGAGCAGTACTTC.

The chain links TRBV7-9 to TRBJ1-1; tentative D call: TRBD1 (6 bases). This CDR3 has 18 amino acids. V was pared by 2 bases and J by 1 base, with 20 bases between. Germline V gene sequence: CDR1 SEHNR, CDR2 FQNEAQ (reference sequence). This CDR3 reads CASSLFLVLAGANTEAFF. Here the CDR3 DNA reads TGTGCCAGCAGCTTATTTCTAGTTTTGGCAGGGGCGAACACTGAAGCTTTCTTT.

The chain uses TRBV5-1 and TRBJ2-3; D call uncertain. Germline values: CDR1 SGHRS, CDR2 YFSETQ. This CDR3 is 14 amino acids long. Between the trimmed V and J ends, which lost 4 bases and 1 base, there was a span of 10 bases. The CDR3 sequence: CASSAQPGTDTQYF. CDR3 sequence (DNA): TGCGCCAGCAGCGCGCAACCGGGCACAGATACGCAGTATTTT. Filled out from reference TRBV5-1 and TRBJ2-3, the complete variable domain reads KAGVTQTPRYLIKTRGQQVTLSCSPISGHRSVSWYQQTPGQGLQFLFEYFSETQRNKGNFPGRFSGRQFSNSRSEMNVSTLELGDSALYLCASSAQPGTDTQYFGPGTRLTVL.

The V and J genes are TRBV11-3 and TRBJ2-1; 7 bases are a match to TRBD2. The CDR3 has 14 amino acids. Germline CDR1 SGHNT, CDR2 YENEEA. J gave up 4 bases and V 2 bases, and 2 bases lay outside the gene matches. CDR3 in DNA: TGTGCCAGCAGCTTACGCGGGAGTTACAATGAGCAGTTCTTC. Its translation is CASSLRGSYNEQFF.